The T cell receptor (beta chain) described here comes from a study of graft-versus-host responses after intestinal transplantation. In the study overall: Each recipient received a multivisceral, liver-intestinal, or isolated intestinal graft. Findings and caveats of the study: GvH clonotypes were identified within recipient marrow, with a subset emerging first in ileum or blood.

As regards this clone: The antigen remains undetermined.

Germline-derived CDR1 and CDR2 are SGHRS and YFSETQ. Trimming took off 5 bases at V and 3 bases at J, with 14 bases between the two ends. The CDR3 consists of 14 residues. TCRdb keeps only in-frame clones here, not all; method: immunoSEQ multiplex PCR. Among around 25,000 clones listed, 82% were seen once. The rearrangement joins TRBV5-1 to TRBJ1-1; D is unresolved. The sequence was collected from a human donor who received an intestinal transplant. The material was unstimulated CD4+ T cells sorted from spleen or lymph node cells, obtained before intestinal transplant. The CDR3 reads CASSRTGGDTEAFF. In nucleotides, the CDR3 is TGCGCCAGCAGTAGGACTGGCGGGGACACTGAAGCTTTCTTT.